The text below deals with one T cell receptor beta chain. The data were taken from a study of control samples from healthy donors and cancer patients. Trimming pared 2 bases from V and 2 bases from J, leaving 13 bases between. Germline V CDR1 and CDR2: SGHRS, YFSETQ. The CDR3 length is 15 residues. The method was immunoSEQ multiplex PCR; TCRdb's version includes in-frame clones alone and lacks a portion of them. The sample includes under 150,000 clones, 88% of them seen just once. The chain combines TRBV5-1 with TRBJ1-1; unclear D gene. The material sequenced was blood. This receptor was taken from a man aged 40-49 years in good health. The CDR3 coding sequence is TGCGCCAGCAGCTTCACCGGAGGGAGCAACACTGAAGCTTTCTTT. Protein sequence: CASSFTGGSNTEAFF.